These 12 T cell receptor beta chains were all obtained from the same sample, sequenced in a study of beta chain features in type 1 diabetes. Since all of the isolated RNA was reverse transcribed, expressed TCRB transcripts were what got sequenced. TCRdb keeps only in-frame clones here, not all; method: immunoSEQ multiplex PCR. The sample carries about 320,000 clones, 12% to 15% recorded once. The source material was central memory CD4+ T cells from blood. These receptor sequences come from a man aged 25 to 40 in good health.

This clone was observed a few times. The chain has TRBV30 and TRBJ1-1; D remains unclear. This CDR3 spans 11 amino acids. The V end lost 2 bases, the J end lost 5 bases, and 6 bases lay between the germline ends. The germline V gene has CDR1 GTSNPN and CDR2 SVGIG (reference sequence). The CDR3 sequence is CAWSRVTEAFF. CDR3 DNA sequence: TGTGCCTGGAGTAGAGTAACTGAAGCTTTCTTT.

CDR3 in amino acids: CASSYTGTGGTRLFF. The CDR3, as DNA: TGTGCCAGCAGTTACACCGGGACAGGGGGGACCCGGCTGTTTTTT. This chain uses TRBV5-4 with TRBJ1-4, with 11 bases matching TRBD1. Germline lookup yields CDR1 SGHNT and CDR2 YYREEE (reference sequence). The J segment lost 14 bases and the V segment lost 5 bases, leaving 14 bases of the junction unmatched. The CDR3 length is 15 residues. The full variable domain, its missing parts supplied by reference TRBV5-4 and TRBJ1-4, is ETGVTQSPTHLIKTRGQQVTLRCSSQSGHNTVSWYQQALGQGPQFIFQYYREEENGRGNFPPRFSGLQFPNYSSELNVNALELDDSALYLCASSYTGTGGTRLFFGSGTQLSVL.

This clone was found a few times. The chain links TRBV5-1 to TRBJ1-2, with a possible D match to TRBD1 (6 bases). V was clipped by 5 bases and J by 6 bases, with 11 bases between them. The CDR3 runs to 12 residues. Germline V gives CDR1 SGHRS, CDR2 YFSETQ. CDR3 in DNA: TGCGCCAGCAGATTGACAGGCGATGGCTACACCTTC. Residues: CASRLTGDGYTF.

The chain couples TRBV7-9 to TRBJ2-5; unclear D gene. Germline V gene lookup returns CDR1 SEHNR and CDR2 FQNEAQ (reference sequence). The CDR3 has 15 residues. Trimming stripped 6 bases from V and 2 bases from J, with 16 bases between. CDR3 coding DNA: TGTGCCAGCAGAGACGACCGAACGAATCAAGAGACCCAGTACTTC. It codes for CASRDDRTNQETQYF.

V and J are TRBV5-6 and TRBJ2-7; tentative D call: TRBD2 (6 bases). Germline V lookup: CDR1 SGHDT, CDR2 YYEEEE. Trimming shortened V by 1 base and J by 6 bases, and 23 bases separated the two germline ends. The CDR3 runs 17 residues. The CDR3 protein is CASSLRAARLDDGEQYV. CDR3 DNA: TGTGCCAGCAGCTTGAGGGCGGCTAGACTAGATGACGGCGAGCAGTACGTC.

This chain uses TRBV7-9 with TRBJ1-1; 9 bases match TRBD1. Germline CDR1 and CDR2: SEHNR and FQNEAQ (reference sequence). The CDR3 has 15 amino acids. With 4 bases clipped from V and 4 bases from J, the junction kept 7 bases outside the gene matches. The CDR3 sequence: CASSSGTGRGTEAFF. DNA of the CDR3: TGTGCCAGCAGCTCGGGGACAGGGAGGGGCACTGAAGCTTTCTTT.

This chain joins TRBV2 and TRBJ1-1; D is undetermined. Trimming stripped 7 bases from V and 1 base from J, with 19 bases between. In germline, CDR1 is SNHLY, CDR2 FYNNEI. The CDR3 is 16 amino acids. The CDR3 loop reads CASIKNLPGANTEAFF. The DNA of the CDR3 is TGTGCCAGCATTAAAAACCTGCCAGGAGCGAACACTGAAGCTTTCTTT. Full variable domain (missing parts from reference TRBV2 and TRBJ1-1): EPEVTQTPSHQVTQMGQEVILRCVPISNHLYFYWYRQILGQKVEFLVSFYNNEISEKSEIFDDQFSVERPDGSNFTLKIRSTKLEDSAMYFCASIKNLPGANTEAFFGQGTRLTVV.

The chain joins TRBV4-3 to TRBJ1-1; 9 bases are a match to TRBD1. The CDR3 has 14 amino acids. Trimming took 4 bases from V and 4 from J; bases not matched to a gene: 4. The V gene's germline CDR1 is LGHNA and CDR2 YSLEER. The CDR3 DNA sequence: TGCGCCAGCAGCCCACAGGGGGCAGGCACTGAAGCTTTCTTT. Amino acids: CASSPQGAGTEAFF.

This clone was seen only a few times. The chain employs TRBV7-2 and TRBJ2-7; 10 bases align to TRBD2. The junction had 8 bases not matched to a gene; V was cut back by 5 bases and J by 4 bases. The CDR3 extends over 15 amino acids. Germline V gives CDR1 SGHTA, CDR2 FQGNSA. The CDR3 nucleotides read TGTGCCAGCAGCACCAGAGCGGGGGGGAGATACGAGCAGTACTTC. As protein: CASSTRAGGRYEQYF.

This clone has more than one count but fewer than ten. This sequence joins TRBV10-2 and TRBJ1-5; D may be TRBD1 (5 bases). Trimming took off 2 bases at V and 4 bases at J, with 6 bases between the two ends. This CDR3 contains 13 residues. The germline CDR1 and CDR2 sequences are WSHSY and SAAADI. CDR3: CASSETGNQPQHF. The CDR3 DNA follows: TGCGCCAGCAGTGAGACAGGAAATCAGCCCCAGCATTTT.

A few counts support this clone. The chain combines TRBV4-3 with TRBJ2-3; 11 bases agree with TRBD2. V lost 2 bases, J lost 7 bases, and 5 bases stayed unmatched. Germline CDR1 LGHNA, CDR2 YSLEER. The CDR3 extends over 15 amino acids. The CDR3 region is CASSQKSSGGNTQYF. The CDR3 bases are TGCGCCAGCAGCCAAAAGTCTAGCGGGGGGAATACGCAGTATTTT.

The table lists this clone with a few counts. CDR3 DNA: TGTGCCTGGAGTGTTCCCGGCGGATTGGGATATACGCAGTATTTT. Protein product: CAWSVPGGLGYTQYF. The rearrangement links TRBV30 to TRBJ2-3; unclear D gene. The CDR3 contains 15 residues. Germline V lookup: CDR1 GTSNPN, CDR2 SVGIG (reference sequence). Trimming cost V 0 bases and J 7 bases, with 17 bases left between them.